What follows is one T cell receptor beta chain and its context. In the original workflow: Scientists estimated how many nucleated cells there were by amplifying reference gene primers. Clones were sequenced by immunoSEQ multiplex PCR, and TCRdb holds only the in-frame ones, with some missing. V, J and clone size are those of that table, while D and trimming were read from the DNA. The sample shows about 180,000 clones, roughly 85% of them seen only once. The length of the CDR3 is 14 residues. CDR1 is MDHEN, CDR2 SYDVKM, per germline. Trimming cost V 8 bases and J 8 bases; bases outside gene matches: 11. The sample belongs to a study of blood T cell repertoires in COVID-19. Study-wide background: Italy, Spain and the United States were the sources of the convalescent and acute COVID-19 samples. PBMCs, B-cell-depleted T cells, or T cells provided the cDNA or gDNA that made up the material.

The material sequenced was peripheral blood. The chain joins TRBV28 to TRBJ1-2; 10 bases agree with TRBD1. This TCR came from a human donor with active or convalescent COVID-19. The donor label of this sample is uncertain. CDR3 amino acids: CASYLDRGSKGYTF. The CDR3 DNA is TGTGCCAGCTACCTGGACAGGGGGTCTAAAGGCTACACCTTC.